Below are 4 T cell receptor beta chains sequenced from a single sample in a study of follicular helper T cells after annual influenza vaccination. Time point denoted: 2014-2015 season, pre-vaccination. Sequenced by immunoSEQ multiplex PCR; TCRdb stores in-frame clones only, minus some. This sample has approximately 30,000 clones, with approximately 78% found just once. The starting material was CXCR5+ CD38- circulating T follicular helper cells from blood, obtained on the day of influenza vaccination. Described subset: circulating Tfh, non-naive CD4+CXCR5+PD-1+ (ICOS+CD38+ or ICOS-CD38-). Receptor source: an adult who received the influenza vaccine.

The gene calls are TRBV7-9 and TRBJ2-1; 7 positions agree with TRBD1. Germline V gene lookup returns CDR1 SEHNR and CDR2 FQNEAQ (reference sequence). This CDR3 comprises 17 residues. The junction had 10 bases not matched to a gene; V was cut back by 5 bases and J by 0 bases. CDR3 bases: TGTGCCAGCAGCCCCCTGGGACAGCATCCCTCCTACAATGAGCAGTTCTTC. This sequence encodes CASSPLGQHPSYNEQFF. The full variable domain, its missing parts supplied by reference TRBV7-9 and TRBJ2-1, is DTGVSQNPRHKITKRGQNVTFRCDPISEHNRLYWYRQTLGQGPEFLTYFQNEAQLEKSRLLSDRFSAERPKGSFSTLEIQRTEQGDSAMYLCASSPLGQHPSYNEQFFGPGTRLTVL.

The chain combines TRBV11-2 with TRBJ1-2, with 7 bases lining up with TRBD1. J was trimmed by 4 bases and V by 0 bases; bases with no gene match: 11. This CDR3 comprises 17 residues. Germline CDR1 is SGHAT and CDR2 is FQNNGV. In DNA form, the CDR3 reads TGTGCCAGCAGCTTAGACCCCCAACAGGGGTTAATCTATGGCTACACCTTC. Amino acids: CASSLDPQQGLIYGYTF.

The V gene is TRBV11-2, the J gene TRBJ2-7, with 9 bases identical to TRBD1. CDR1 is SGHAT and CDR2 is FQNNGV in the germline V gene. This CDR3 is built from 19 residues. Unmatched junction bases numbered 17, after V lost 2 bases and J lost 3 bases. The CDR3 spells CASSLNLGSGGQGRYEQYF. The CDR3, as DNA: TGTGCCAGCAGCTTAAATTTAGGGTCTGGGGGACAGGGACGCTACGAGCAGTACTTC.

V gene TRBV6-7 combines with J gene TRBJ2-5; possible D gene TRBD1, 6 bases. Matching the DNA end better, TRBJ2-7 makes the J call doubtful. TRBV6-7 is given ORF status, its function remaining uncertain. This CDR3 has 16 residues. The CDR3 DNA follows: TGTGCCAGCAGTTACTCGATAGTAACAGGGTCCTACGAGCAGTACTTC. Protein product: CASSYSIVTGSYEQYF.